These 10 T cell receptor beta chains were sequenced from one sample in a study of T-cell reconstitution after alpha-beta-depleted transplantation in children. Researchers prepared the TCRbeta library using unique molecular identifiers, the study reports. MiXCR was run by TCRdb on the PCR reads, yielding one entry per CDR3 protein. The sample includes about 250,000 distinct CDR3 sequences, more than 20% of them seen just once. Material: PBMCs, mostly from graft donor cells, obtained 360 days after TCRalphabeta/CD19-depleted stem cell transplant. The receptors derive from a female patient aged 2 to 10 who had a stem cell transplant for congenital amegakaryocytic thrombocytopenia, so the T cells may come from the graft donor.

V and J are TRBV5-6 and TRBJ1-4; 7 nucleotides line up with TRBD1. This CDR3 comprises 16 residues. The germline gives CDR1 SGHDT, CDR2 YYEEEE. J gave up 8 bases and V 2 bases, and 12 bases lay outside the gene matches. This CDR3 is CASSLLAGGADEKLFF. The CDR3 nucleotides are TGTGCCAGCAGCTTACTCGCAGGGGGGGCAGACGAAAAACTGTTTTTT.

This chain joins TRBV6-2 or TRBV6-3 and TRBJ2-7, with TRBD1 identical over 7 bases. The CDR3 is 15 residues long. V shed 2 bases, J shed 4 bases, and the junction held 8 bases outside the gene matches. CDR1 is MNHEY, CDR2 SVGEGT, per germline. The CDR3 is CASSYSETGMYEQYF. CDR3 in DNA: TGTGCCAGCAGTTACAGCGAGACAGGGATGTACGAGCAGTACTTC.

The chain is built from TRBV2 and TRBJ1-6; no clear D gene. Trimming shortened V by 7 bases and J by 5 bases, and 9 bases separated the two germline ends. Germline V CDR1 and CDR2: SNHLY, FYNNEI. The CDR3 contains 13 residues. The CDR3 sequence: CASIQENNSPLHF. CDR3 bases: TGTGCCAGCATTCAGGAGAATAATTCACCCCTCCACTTT. Full variable domain (rest looked up from reference TRBV2 and TRBJ1-6): EPEVTQTPSHQVTQMGQEVILRCVPISNHLYFYWYRQILGQKVEFLVSFYNNEISEKSEIFDDQFSVERPDGSNFTLKIRSTKLEDSAMYFCASIQENNSPLHFGNGTRLTVT.

The V and J genes are TRBV3-1 and TRBJ1-5; D unresolved. Looked up from germline, CDR1 is LGHDT and CDR2 is YNNKEL (reference sequence). V was cut by 0 bases and J by 7 bases, with 7 bases left in between. The length of the CDR3 is 13 residues. The CDR3 sequence is CASSQEGLQPQHF. CDR3 DNA: TGTGCCAGCAGCCAAGAGGGGTTACAGCCCCAGCATTTT.

This clonotype was found a few times. The chain couples TRBV28 to TRBJ2-1; D unresolved. V shed 2 bases and J shed 8 bases, with 16 bases lying between them. Per the germline V gene, CDR1 is MDHEN and CDR2 is SYDVKM. The CDR3 has 15 residues. CDR3 sequence: CASSLGSTRRDEQFF. The CDR3 DNA reads TGTGCCAGCAGTTTAGGTAGCACGCGTAGGGATGAGCAGTTCTTC.

This clonotype was detected a few times. The rearrangement joins TRBV6-2 or TRBV6-3 to TRBJ1-5; D is unclear. Germline loops: CDR1 MNHEY, CDR2 SVGEGT. Deletions cut 5 bases from V and 11 bases from J, with 13 bases between. The CDR3 is 12 residues long. For the CDR3, the DNA is TGTGCCAGCAGTAATGGCCCCGGGACCCAGCATTTT. This sequence encodes CASSNGPGTQHF.

This clonotype occurred a few times. The rearrangement uses TRBV24-1 and TRBJ2-3; 10 nucleotides agree with TRBD1. The CDR3 contains 16 residues. Germline CDR1 and CDR2: KGHDR and SFDVKD. With 8 bases clipped from V and 4 bases from J, the junction kept 11 bases outside the gene matches. The CDR3 is CATTQRGTGVADTQYF. CDR3 DNA: TGTGCCACCACCCAACGGGGGACAGGGGTTGCAGATACGCAGTATTTT.

This clonotype was seen a few times. In DNA form, the CDR3 reads TGTGCCAGCAGTTTGCCTTACCTAGCGGGAGGATCCTACAATGAGCAGTTCTTC. Translating it yields CASSLPYLAGGSYNEQFF. The chain employs TRBV28 and TRBJ2-1; 11 bases line up with TRBD2. J was trimmed by 1 base and V by 3 bases; bases with no gene match: 8. This CDR3 comprises 18 residues. Germline values: CDR1 MDHEN, CDR2 SYDVKM.

This clonotype was observed a handful of times. V is TRBV20-1 and J is TRBJ2-7; 11 bases are shared with TRBD1. The length of the CDR3 is 14 residues. V lost 3 bases and J lost 4; bases outside the gene matches: 5. The V gene's germline CDR1 is DFQATT and CDR2 SNEGSKA (reference sequence). The CDR3 sequence is CSASRDRGTYEQYF. CDR3 DNA: TGCAGTGCTAGCCGGGACAGGGGGACGTACGAGCAGTACTTC.

The sample holds many counts of this clonotype. The chain is built from TRBV4-1 and TRBJ2-4; no clear D gene. Trimming cost V 0 bases and J 1 base, with 16 bases left between them. CDR1 is MGHRA, CDR2 YSYEKL, per germline. The CDR3 is 18 residues long. In DNA, the CDR3 is TGCGCCAGCAGCCAAGATTTCGTGAACAGTTGGGCCAAAAACATTCAGTACTTC. Protein sequence: CASSQDFVNSWAKNIQYF.